This entry lists 17 T cell receptor beta chains sequenced from one sample in a study of blood T cell repertoires in COVID-19. Assay: immunoSEQ multiplex PCR; the TCRdb copy retains only in-frame clones and omits some. The sample has roughly 160,000 clones; roughly 83% are singletons. Sequenced material: PBMCs or T cells enriched from blood (not recorded which). These receptors originate from an older woman who had recovered from COVID-19.

V and J are TRBV7-3 and TRBJ1-3; TRBD1 might be the D (5 bases). V was trimmed by 5 bases and J by 2 bases, leaving 13 bases between them. Germline values: CDR1 SGHTA, CDR2 FQGTGA. CDR3 length equals 15 residues. The DNA of the CDR3 is TGTGCCAGCAGCCCGGGGGGTTCCGCTGGAAACACCATATATTTT. Protein product: CASSPGGSAGNTIYF.

The CDR3 sequence: CASGQPSGTGLSPLHF. In nucleotides, the CDR3 is TGTGCCAGCGGTCAGCCCAGCGGGACAGGGCTTTCACCCCTCCACTTT. This chain joins TRBV27 and TRBJ1-6; 9 bases are shared with TRBD1. The germline V gene has CDR1 MNHEY and CDR2 SMNVEV (reference sequence). This CDR3 has 16 residues. J lost 9 bases, V lost 8 bases, and 14 bases had no gene match.

The chain combines TRBV27 with TRBJ2-6, with 10 bases fitting TRBD1. The CDR3 sequence is 19 residues long. Germline assignment: CDR1 MNHEY and CDR2 SMNVEV (reference sequence). V trimming: 4 bases; J trimming: 4 bases; junction bases outside the gene matches: 13. The CDR3 nucleotides read TGTGCCAGCAGTTCTAGGGCCCTAAGACAGGGGGCCGGGGCCAACGTCCTGACTTTC. Its protein is CASSSRALRQGAGANVLTF.

This chain joins TRBV19 and TRBJ1-6; 7 nucleotides align to TRBD1. V gave up 4 bases and J gave up 6 bases; unmatched junction bases: 9. Germline values: CDR1 LNHDA, CDR2 SQIVND (reference sequence). CDR3 size: 16 residues. The CDR3 region is CASSKGPGQLNSPLHF. The CDR3 DNA reads as TGTGCCAGTAGTAAAGGTCCGGGACAGCTTAATTCACCCCTCCACTTT.

V is TRBV2 and J is TRBJ2-7; D is unresolved. Germline values: CDR1 SNHLY, CDR2 FYNNEI. The CDR3 totals 13 residues. The V end lost 6 bases, the J end lost 3 bases, and 12 bases lay between the germline ends. The CDR3 nucleotides read TGTGCCAGCAGCGTCCTCCAGATCTACGAGCAGTACTTC. Its translation is CASSVLQIYEQYF.

This clone was picked up one time. The CDR3 loop is CASSMIAGGGRTDTQYF. The CDR3, as DNA: TGTGCCAGCTCGATGATTGCGGGCGGGGGGCGCACAGATACGCAGTATTTT. The gene calls are TRBV18 and TRBJ2-3, with 8 bases that match TRBD2. The CDR3 totals 17 residues. The V gene end was trimmed by 6 bases and the J gene end by 1 base; junction bases not matched to a gene: 12. CDR1 is KGHSH, CDR2 LQKENI, per germline.

The chain employs TRBV19 and TRBJ2-1; TRBD1 is a possible D gene (5 bases). Trimming pared 4 bases from V and 0 bases from J, leaving 13 bases between. Germline CDR1 LNHDA, CDR2 SQIVND (reference sequence). The CDR3 contains 16 residues. The CDR3 nucleotides are TGTGCCAGTAGTACCAGACAGATCTCCTCCTACAATGAGCAGTTCTTC. Protein product: CASSTRQISSYNEQFF.

The gene calls are TRBV6-5 and TRBJ1-4; 8 nucleotides agree with TRBD1. V was clipped by 6 bases and J by 6 bases; unmatched bases: 9. Germline V gene sequence: CDR1 MNHEY, CDR2 SVGAGI. This CDR3 spans 15 amino acids. The CDR3 nucleotides read TGTGCCAGCAGAGCCATCGACAGGGGAGATGAAAAACTGTTTTTT. Translation: CASRAIDRGDEKLFF.

The chain has TRBV9 and TRBJ2-5; tentatively, D is TRBD1 (5 bases). The CDR3 runs 15 residues. In germline, CDR1 is SGDLS, CDR2 YYNGEE. Trimming pared 0 bases from V and 7 bases from J, leaving 16 bases between. This CDR3 is CASSVVDETQGTQYF. Written as DNA, the CDR3 is TGTGCCAGCAGCGTAGTGGACGAAACCCAGGGGACCCAGTACTTC.

This clone has just a few counts. This sequence joins TRBV10-1 and TRBJ2-2; possible D gene TRBD1, 6 bases. V shed 3 bases and J shed 1 base, with 6 bases lying between them. The CDR3 extends over 14 amino acids. Germline V gene data show CDR1 as WNHNN and CDR2 as SYGVQD (reference sequence). The DNA for the CDR3 is TGCGCCAGCAGTGAACAGGGGAACACCGGGGAGCTGTTTTTT. Translation gives CASSEQGNTGELFF.

The count of this clone is one. J is TRBJ2-1 and V is TRBV5-1; the match to TRBD2 covers 16 bases. The CDR3 loop spans 17 amino acids. V shed 3 bases and J 7 bases; nucleotides not matched to a gene: 7. In germline, CDR1 is SGHRS, CDR2 YFSETQ. The CDR3 region is CASSSGLAGGPRNEQFF. CDR3 sequence (DNA): TGCGCCAGCAGCTCGGGACTAGCGGGAGGGCCTAGGAATGAGCAGTTCTTC. Supplemented by reference TRBV5-1 and TRBJ2-1, the full variable domain reads KAGVTQTPRYLIKTRGQQVTLSCSPISGHRSVSWYQQTPGQGLQFLFEYFSETQRNKGNFPGRFSGRQFSNSRSEMNVSTLELGDSALYLCASSSGLAGGPRNEQFFGPGTRLTVL.

The CDR3 DNA sequence: TGTGCCAGCAGCTTGGGACAGGGGAGCGCCTACGAGCAGTACTTC. The encoded protein is CASSLGQGSAYEQYF. The chain has TRBV9 and TRBJ2-7; 10 bases match TRBD1. The germline gives CDR1 SGDLS, CDR2 YYNGEE. This CDR3 has 15 residues. With V trimmed by 4 bases and J by 2 bases, 6 bases remained unmatched.

This clone has just a few counts. V is TRBV7-3 and J is TRBJ1-1; no firm D call. The germline V and J ends were trimmed by 4 bases and 0 bases, with 6 bases remaining between them. The CDR3 loop spans 13 amino acids. Germline values: CDR1 SGHTA, CDR2 FQGTGA. The CDR3 loop reads CASSYQVNTEAFF. CDR3 bases: TGTGCCAGCAGCTACCAGGTGAACACTGAAGCTTTCTTT.

This clone was recorded a few times. The V call is TRBV12-1, the J call TRBJ2-3; the table's D gene call, TRBD2, was not cross checked with the DNA. TRBV12-1 is described as a pseudogene. The CDR3 is 21 amino acids. Here the CDR3 DNA reads TGTGCCAGCATTCTGAACGGGGGAGCCGATATCGTAAAGGGTCCTTCAGATACGCAGTATTTT. Translation gives CASILNGGADIVKGPSDTQYF.

With regard to this clone: Relative to the germline gene, one junction end is altered; a read error may explain this. The chain joins TRBV6-5 to TRBJ2-1, with 8 bases matching TRBD1. The CDR3 is made up of 12 amino acids. Germline-derived CDR1 and CDR2 are MNHEY and SVGAGI. This chain's CDR3 is CASSSYQGAPLF. CDR3 sequence (DNA): TGTGCCAGCAGTTCATATCAGGGGGCGCCGCTCTTC.

The gene calls are TRBV4-2 and TRBJ2-2; 15 positions agree with TRBD2. Unmatched junction bases numbered 10, after V lost 0 bases and J lost 8 bases. Germline CDR1 reads LGHNA; CDR2 reads YNFKEQ. This CDR3 has 19 amino acids. The CDR3 DNA reads TGTGCCAGCAGCCAAGAGAGCGGACTAGCGGGAGGGCCCTGGGGGGAGCTGTTTTTT. Translated: CASSQESGLAGGPWGELFF.

A single count supports this clone. The chain employs TRBV7-6 and TRBJ2-2; weak D call: TRBD1 (7 bases). CDR3 length: 18 residues. Trimming shortened V by 5 bases and J by 0 bases, and 19 bases separated the two germline ends. Germline-derived CDR1 and CDR2 are SGHVS and FNYEAQ. The CDR3 DNA reads as TGTGCCAGCAGCCGCTCCCAGGGGGGATGGGCGAACACCGGGGAGCTGTTTTTT. This gives the protein CASSRSQGGWANTGELFF. The complete variable domain, with remaining parts taken from reference TRBV7-6 and TRBJ2-2, reads GAGVSQSPRYKVTKRGQDVALRCDPISGHVSLYWYRQALGQGPEFLTYFNYEAQQDKSGLPNDRFSAERPEGSISTLTIQRTEQRDSAMYRCASSRSQGGWANTGELFFGEGSRLTVL.